This T cell receptor (beta chain) was recorded in a study of CD8 T cells in Susac syndrome. Random hexamers were used to reverse transcribe the RNA input (about 0.45 to 1 ug). TCRdb processed the immunoSEQ multiplex PCR reads anew with MiXCR; each CDR3 protein has one entry. This repertoire shows 150,000 or so distinct CDR3 sequences, just under 95% found once; its top ten account for 0.13% to 0.15%. V gave up 4 bases and J gave up 2 bases; unmatched junction bases: 1. Germline CDR1 and CDR2: SGHNT and YYREEE (reference sequence). The CDR3 runs 13 residues. The sample consisted of CD4+ T cells from PBMCs. J is TRBJ1-2 and V is TRBV5-4, with 8 positions matching TRBD1. The sequence derives from a human donor in good health. In DNA form, the CDR3 reads TGTGCCAGCAGCCGGGACAGGAACTATGGCTACACCTTC. Encoded protein: CASSRDRNYGYTF.